This T cell receptor (beta chain) was sequenced during a study of CD8+ T cells in alopecia areata. From germline, CDR1 is MNHEY and CDR2 SMNVEV (reference sequence). The V end lost 1 base, the J end lost 5 bases, and 6 bases lay between the germline ends. This CDR3 has 13 amino acids. Reverse transcription of extracted RNA yielded cDNA, which provided the sequencing template. Libraries were prepared by immunoSEQ multiplex PCR; TCRdb keeps only in-frame clonotypes and omits some of them. This table holds fewer than 150,000 clones, less than 80% found once. The chain couples TRBV27 to TRBJ2-1; D gene uncertain. This clonotype originated in a human donor in good health. Sequenced material: CD4+ T cells sorted from blood. The CDR3 loop is CASSLWPDNEQFF. In DNA, the CDR3 is TGTGCCAGCAGTTTATGGCCAGACAATGAGCAGTTCTTC.